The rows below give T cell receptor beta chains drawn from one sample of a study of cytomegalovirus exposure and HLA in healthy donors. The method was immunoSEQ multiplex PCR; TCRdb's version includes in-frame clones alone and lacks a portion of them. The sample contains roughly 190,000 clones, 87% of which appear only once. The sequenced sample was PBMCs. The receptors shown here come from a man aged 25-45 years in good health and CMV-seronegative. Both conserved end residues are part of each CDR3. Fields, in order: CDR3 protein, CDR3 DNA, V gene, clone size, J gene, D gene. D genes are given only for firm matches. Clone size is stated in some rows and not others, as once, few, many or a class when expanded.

CASRGDSGGPNIQYF TGTGCCAGCCGAGGGGATAGCGGGGGACCAAACATTCAGTACTTC TRBV5-6 once TRBJ2-4 TRBD2
CSVWSSLQGLDETQYF TGCAGCGTTTGGTCTAGTTTGCAGGGGCTGGATGAGACCCAGTACTTC TRBV29-1 NA TRBJ2-5 NA
CASSLNSPNTGELFF TGTGCCAGCAGTTTAAACAGCCCGAACACCGGGGAGCTGTTTTTT TRBV28 NA TRBJ2-2 NA
CSSSRQGASYNEQFF TGTTCCAGCAGCCGACAGGGCGCCTCCTACAATGAGCAGTTCTTC TRBV7-9 once TRBJ2-1 TRBD1
CAWSGPRTGRTYEQYF TGTGCCTGGAGTGGCCCTCGGACAGGGAGAACATACGAGCAGTACTTC TRBV30 once TRBJ2-7 TRBD1
CASSPFPAGAYTGELFF TGTGCCAGCAGCCCCTTTCCGGCGGGAGCATACACCGGGGAGCTGTTTTTT TRBV4-2 NA TRBJ2-2 TRBD2
CASSRQGNYGYTF TGTGCCAGTTCGAGGCAGGGTAACTATGGCTACACCTTC TRBV27 NA TRBJ1-2 NA
CASSQLQIMNTEAFF TGCGCCAGCAGCCAACTCCAGATTATGAACACTGAAGCTTTCTTT TRBV4-1 NA TRBJ1-1 NA
CASSARQGGSQFYGYTF TGTGCCAGCAGCGCTCGTCAGGGGGGCTCACAATTTTATGGCTACACCTTC TRBV9 NA TRBJ1-2 TRBD1
CASRLQGLETQYF TGTGCCAGCAGATTACAGGGTTTAGAGACCCAGTACTTC TRBV28 NA TRBJ2-5 NA
CASSWTGEVSEKLFF TGTGCCAGCAGCTGGACAGGGGAGGTCAGTGAAAAACTGTTTTTT TRBV6-5 NA TRBJ1-4 TRBD1
CASSPTSGETQYF TGTGCCAGCTCACCGACTAGCGGGGAGACCCAGTACTTC TRBV18 NA TRBJ2-5 TRBD2
CASTREFYNEQFF TGTGCCAGCACCCGGGAGTTTTACAATGAGCAGTTCTTC TRBV6-5 NA TRBJ2-1 NA
CASSTSGGRETQYF TGTGCCAGCTCAACTAGCGGGGGTAGGGAGACCCAGTACTTC TRBV27 once TRBJ2-5 TRBD2
CASTRGGAYEQYF TGTGCCAGCACCCGAGGGGGGGCCTACGAGCAGTACTTC TRBV28 NA TRBJ2-7 NA
CASSLGEQGTYGYTF TGTGCCAGCAGCTTGGGGGAACAGGGGACCTATGGCTACACCTTT TRBV5-4 NA TRBJ1-2 TRBD1
CATRTGLAGKTQYF TGTGCCACCCGGACGGGGCTAGCGGGGAAGACCCAGTACTTC TRBV2 NA TRBJ2-5 TRBD2
CASSPSSGRSSDTQYF TGTGCCAGCAGCCCCTCCAGCGGGAGATCATCAGATACGCAGTATTTT TRBV11-1 NA TRBJ2-3 TRBD2
CASSPLAGNTDTQYF TGTGCCAGCAGCCCACTAGCGGGGAACACAGATACGCAGTATTTT TRBV5-4 NA TRBJ2-3 TRBD2
CASSLQGALDGYTF TGTGCCAGTAGCCTGCAGGGGGCCTTGGATGGCTACACCTTC TRBV5-6 NA TRBJ1-2 TRBD1
CAWSPGPRGIYEQYF TGTGCCTGGAGCCCCGGCCCAAGGGGAATTTACGAGCAGTACTTC TRBV30 NA TRBJ2-7 NA
CSVGSLNQPQHF TGCAGCGTTGGTAGTCTCAATCAGCCCCAGCATTTT TRBV29-1 NA TRBJ1-5 NA
CASSEEVGTGYEQYF TGTGCCAGCAGTGAAGAAGTGGGGACAGGATACGAGCAGTACTTC TRBV6-1 NA TRBJ2-7 TRBD1
CASIRWGGGELFF TGTGCCAGCATAAGATGGGGGGGCGGTGAGCTGTTTTTT TRBV6-5 few TRBJ2-2 NA
CASSQEQGLAGELFF TGTGCCAGCTCACAGGAACAGGGATTGGCCGGGGAGCTGTTTTTT TRBV18 NA TRBJ2-2 NA
CASSIRGMVNQPQHF TGTGCCAGTAGTATAAGAGGTATGGTCAATCAGCCCCAGCATTTT TRBV19 NA TRBJ1-5 NA
CASSSRDRANGYTF TGTGCCAGCAGCTCCCGGGACAGGGCAAATGGCTACACCTTC TRBV5-6 once TRBJ1-2 TRBD1
CASSPSTESTGNTIYF TGTGCCAGCAGCCCTAGCACGGAGTCCACTGGAAACACCATATATTTT TRBV7-2 NA TRBJ1-3 NA
CASRWGSGGWEETQYF TGCGCCAGCCGTTGGGGTAGCGGGGGATGGGAAGAGACCCAGTACTTC TRBV5-1 NA TRBJ2-5 TRBD2
CASSQRLGATGRETQYF TGCGCCAGCAGCCAACGTTTAGGTGCGACAGGGCGAGAGACCCAGTACTTC TRBV4-3 NA TRBJ2-5 TRBD1
CASRPGQAYEQYF TGTGCCAGCAGGCCGGGACAGGCCTACGAGCAGTACTTC TRBV28 NA TRBJ2-7 TRBD1
CATLDRALTNEQFF TGTGCCACCCTAGACAGGGCTCTTACAAATGAGCAGTTCTTC TRBV27 NA TRBJ2-1 TRBD1
CASSSPAGPLNEQFF TGTGCCAGCAGCTCTCCGGCGGGCCCCCTTAATGAGCAGTTCTTC TRBV9 NA TRBJ2-1 NA
CASSVGAGRPYEQYF TGTGCCAGCAGTGTAGGTGCGGGACGACCCTACGAGCAGTACTTC TRBV6-5 NA TRBJ2-7 NA
CASSVPTSATDTQYF TGTGCCAGCAGCGTACCAACTAGCGCAACAGATACGCAGTATTTT TRBV9 NA TRBJ2-3 TRBD2
CASSSRALINTEAFF TGTGCCAGCTCCTCCCGAGCGCTTATTAACACTGAAGCTTTCTTT TRBV7-6 NA TRBJ1-1 NA
CASSPSGELFF TGTGCCAGCAGTCCCAGCGGGGAGCTGTTTTTT TRBV28 once TRBJ2-2 NA
CASSGEIEQFF TGTGCCAGCAGTGGCGAGATTGAGCAGTTCTTC TRBV2 NA TRBJ2-1 NA
CASSSGLAGGGANVLTF TGTGCCAGCAGCTCGGGACTAGCGGGAGGTGGGGCCAACGTCCTGACTTTC TRBV5-4 NA TRBJ2-6 TRBD2
CASRGRGNEQFF TGTGCCAGCAGGGGTCGCGGTAATGAGCAGTTCTTC TRBV7-9 NA TRBJ2-1 NA